Following are 30 T cell receptor beta chains from one sample sequenced in a study of control samples from healthy donors and cancer patients. The repertoire was sequenced with immunoSEQ multiplex PCR; TCRdb's copy has only in-frame clones and lacks some. Of 80,000 to 85,000 clones listed, roughly 90% are singletons. Sequences were obtained from blood. The receptor source for this set is a woman aged 50 to 60 in good health.

This clone was seen a few times. The rearrangement joins TRBV6-4 to TRBJ2-3; D gene ambiguous. CDR1 and CDR2 (germline): MRHNA, SNTAGT. The germline V and J ends were trimmed by 2 bases and 2 bases, with 5 bases remaining between them. This CDR3 comprises 13 residues. The CDR3 region is CASSDTVTDTQYF. Here the CDR3 DNA reads TGTGCCAGCAGTGACACAGTCACAGATACGCAGTATTTT.

CDR3: CASSLGGRGHQPQHF. The CDR3 DNA reads as TGTGCCAGCAGCTTGGGTGGCAGGGGCCATCAGCCCCAGCATTTT. The chain employs TRBV5-6 and TRBJ1-5; D is perhaps TRBD1 (6 bases). The germline V and J ends were trimmed by 0 bases and 5 bases, with 12 bases remaining between them. CDR1 and CDR2 from the germline V gene are SGHDT and YYEEEE. CDR3 length: 15 residues.

The chain carries TRBV6-2 or TRBV6-3 and TRBJ1-1, with D possibly TRBD1 on 5 matching bases. The germline CDR1 and CDR2 sequences are MNHEY and SVGEGT. V lost 5 bases and J lost 9, with 10 bases in between. This CDR3 has 11 amino acids. CDR3 in DNA: TGTGCCAGCAGTCGACAGCACAAAGCTTTCTTT. It codes for CASSRQHKAFF.

In DNA form, the CDR3 reads TGTGCCACCAGCAGAGACTGGAGGGGCGAGCAGTACTTC. Translation: CATSRDWRGEQYF. This chain connects TRBV15 to TRBJ2-7, with D tentatively TRBD2 (6 bases). The V end was cut by 0 bases, the J end by 6 bases, with 9 bases between. There are 13 residues in the CDR3. Germline V lookup: CDR1 LNHNV, CDR2 YYDKDF (reference sequence).

Points on this clone: Other DNA sequences of this sample code for an identical CDR3. The chain carries TRBV2 and TRBJ1-1, with 10 bases matching TRBD1. This CDR3 has 14 residues. CDR1 and CDR2 from the germline V gene are SNHLY and FYNNEI. After removal of 4 bases from V and 4 bases from J, the junction contained 3 bases not matched to a gene. This CDR3 reads CASSAGTGVTEAFF. Here the CDR3 DNA reads TGTGCCAGCAGTGCCGGGACAGGGGTCACTGAAGCTTTCTTT.

The V gene is TRBV3-1 (or the pseudogene TRBV3-2), the J gene TRBJ1-2, with a weak D call TRBD1 (6 bases). The CDR3 totals 14 residues. V was cut by 2 bases and J by 6 bases, with 13 bases left in between. CDR1 and CDR2 from the germline V gene are LGHDT and YNNKEL (reference sequence). In nucleotides, the CDR3 is TGTGCCAGCAGCCAACAGGGGCACTTGAATGGCTACACCTTC. Encoded protein: CASSQQGHLNGYTF.

This clone appeared once. The chain recombines TRBV6-5 with TRBJ2-7; TRBD1 or TRBD2 may be the D gene (6 bases each). Trimming removed 3 bases from V and 2 bases from J, with 14 bases in between. The CDR3 has 15 residues. Germline assignment: CDR1 MNHEY and CDR2 SVGAGI. The chain's CDR3 is CASSYGWGATYEQYF. The CDR3 DNA reads TGTGCCAGCAGTTATGGGTGGGGGGCTACCTACGAGCAGTACTTC.

This rearrangement joins TRBV5-1 to TRBJ2-3; possibly TRBD2 for D (5 bases). Germline loops: CDR1 SGHRS, CDR2 YFSETQ. The CDR3 runs to 13 residues. V was shortened by 0 bases and J by 9 bases, with 11 bases between the two germline ends. DNA of the CDR3: TGCGCCAGCAGCTTGGACGGACTGGGGACGCAGTATTTT. This gives the protein CASSLDGLGTQYF.

The rearrangement links TRBV13 to TRBJ1-1, with D unresolved. V dropped 0 bases and J dropped 8 bases, with 13 bases sitting between them. CDR1 PRHDT and CDR2 FYEKMQ come from the germline V gene (reference sequence). The CDR3 contains 14 residues. The CDR3 DNA sequence: TGTGCCAGCAGCTTAGGCTTTTTGGGCAGAGAAGCTTTCTTT. Translated, it gives CASSLGFLGREAFF.

The chain couples TRBV5-4 to TRBJ2-3; D remains ambiguous. CDR1 and CDR2 (germline): SGHNT, YYREEE (reference sequence). The CDR3 covers 13 residues. V lost 0 bases and J lost 3, with 5 bases in between. The CDR3 loop is CASSLVFTDTQYF. The CDR3 bases are TGTGCCAGCAGCTTGGTTTTTACAGATACGCAGTATTTT.

This chain uses TRBV18 with TRBJ1-2; no firm D call. The CDR3 has 12 residues. The germline gives CDR1 KGHSH, CDR2 LQKENI. Trimming took off 3 bases at V and 3 bases at J, with 5 bases between the two ends. The CDR3 nucleotides read TGTGCCAGCTCACCCAGCGACTATGGCTACACCTTC. Translating it yields CASSPSDYGYTF.

J is TRBJ2-3 and V is TRBV15; D gene uncertain. This CDR3 is built from 15 residues. Trimming shortened V by 0 bases and J by 4 bases, and 11 bases separated the two germline ends. Germline values: CDR1 LNHNV, CDR2 YYDKDF (reference sequence). The CDR3 bases are TGTGCCACCAGCAGAGATTCAAAGGGTGCAGATACGCAGTATTTT. Translation gives CATSRDSKGADTQYF.

This sequence joins TRBV5-8 and TRBJ2-1; D remains unclear. CDR1 SGHTS and CDR2 YDEGEE come from the germline V gene. V was clipped by 3 bases and J by 8 bases, with 6 bases between them. This CDR3 is 11 amino acids long. The CDR3 DNA follows: TGTGCCAGCAGCTGGCACTATGAGCAGTTCTTC. Amino acid sequence: CASSWHYEQFF.

The gene calls are TRBV6-1 and TRBJ1-2, with unresolved D. Germline CDR1 is MNHNS and CDR2 is SASEGT. Trimming left V 2 bases short and J 6 bases short, with 10 bases between. The CDR3 extends over 13 amino acids. CDR3 DNA: TGTGCCAGCAGTGAAACCCCCGGGGATGGCTACACCTTC. Encoded protein: CASSETPGDGYTF.

The rearrangement joins TRBV29-1 to TRBJ2-5; no definite D call. With 0 bases removed from V and 5 bases from J, the gap between germline ends came to 10 bases. CDR3 length: 13 residues. Germline V gene sequence: CDR1 SQVTM, CDR2 ANQGSEA. CDR3 region: CSVEDPPSETQYF. The CDR3 coding sequence is TGCAGCGTTGAAGATCCACCTTCGGAGACCCAGTACTTC. Combining the CDR3 with reference TRBV29-1 and TRBJ2-5 gives the whole variable domain SAVISQKPSRDICQRGTSLTIQCQVDSQVTMMFWYRQQPGQSLTLIATANQGSEATYESGFVIDKFPISRPNLTFSTLTVSNMSPEDSSIYLCSVEDPPSETQYFGPGTRLLVL.

The V call is TRBV5-1, the J call TRBJ1-2, with 10 nucleotides matching TRBD1. This CDR3 is 18 amino acids long. CDR1 and CDR2 from the germline V gene are SGHRS and YFSETQ. V trimming: 4 bases; J trimming: 2 bases; junction bases outside the gene matches: 14. The CDR3 protein is CASSPSRGTGELNYGYTF. The CDR3 DNA follows: TGCGCCAGCAGCCCAAGCCGCGGGACAGGGGAGTTAAACTATGGCTACACCTTC.

V gene TRBV7-9 combines with J gene TRBJ1-3; TRBD1 matches at 7 bases. This CDR3 has 14 residues. J lost 1 base, V lost 5 bases, and 2 bases had no gene match. Germline V gene lookup returns CDR1 SEHNR and CDR2 FQNEAQ (reference sequence). The CDR3 loop is CASSRQGSGNTIYF. The DNA of the CDR3 is TGTGCCAGCAGCCGACAGGGTTCTGGAAACACCATATATTTT.

The chain employs TRBV3-1 (or the pseudogene TRBV3-2) and TRBJ1-2, with D maybe TRBD1 (5 bases). The CDR3 totals 15 residues. Germline loops: CDR1 LGHDT, CDR2 YNNKEL (reference sequence). Trimming removed 0 bases at V and 4 bases at J, with 12 bases between. The CDR3 nucleotides read TGTGCCAGCAGCCAAGAAAGAGGGGACCTCTATGGCTACACCTTC. Protein product: CASSQERGDLYGYTF.

This sequence joins TRBV5-1 and TRBJ2-3; 7 nucleotides line up with TRBD2. The V and J ends lost 4 bases and 5 bases, in that order; junction bases with no gene match: 13. Germline values: CDR1 SGHRS, CDR2 YFSETQ. The CDR3 covers 16 residues. Here the CDR3 reads CASSDGTINTRDTQYF. The CDR3 DNA reads TGCGCCAGCAGCGACGGGACTATAAATACACGAGATACGCAGTATTTT.

The chain carries TRBV15 and TRBJ1-5; D is unresolved. This CDR3 region has 13 residues. V was pared by 0 bases and J by 3 bases, with 3 bases between. CDR1 LNHNV and CDR2 YYDKDF come from the germline V gene (reference sequence). CDR3 loop: CATSRDFNQPQHF. CDR3 nucleotide sequence: TGTGCCACCAGCAGAGATTTCAATCAGCCCCAGCATTTT.

The V call is TRBV5-1, the J call TRBJ2-1, with 10 bases fitting TRBD2. Germline CDR1 is SGHRS and CDR2 is YFSETQ. CDR3 size: 16 residues. The trim removed 2 bases at V and 7 bases at J, leaving 9 bases unmatched. CDR3 region: CASSLMPSGGQNEQFF. CDR3 DNA: TGCGCCAGCAGCTTAATGCCTAGCGGGGGTCAGAATGAGCAGTTCTTC.

The chain couples TRBV4-1 to TRBJ2-5, with a weak D call TRBD1 (6 bases). This CDR3 region has 16 residues. Trimming stripped 3 bases from V and 0 bases from J, with 14 bases between. Germline V gene lookup returns CDR1 MGHRA and CDR2 YSYEKL. Here the CDR3 reads CASSQEPRDNQETQYF. The DNA for the CDR3 is TGCGCCAGCAGCCAGGAGCCTCGGGACAACCAAGAGACCCAGTACTTC.

This chain uses TRBV5-5 with TRBJ1-5; possibly TRBD1 for D (6 bases). The V gene's germline CDR1 is SGHKS and CDR2 YYEKEE (reference sequence). The CDR3 spans 15 residues. V dropped 2 bases and J dropped 3 bases, with 12 bases sitting between them. CDR3 nucleotides: TGTGCCAGCAGCTTCAGGGGAGGTGTCAATCAGCCCCAGCATTTT. Translating it yields CASSFRGGVNQPQHF.

The chain employs TRBV19 and TRBJ2-1; the match to TRBD2 covers 8 bases. With 6 bases clipped from V and 1 base from J, the junction kept 2 bases outside the gene matches. The CDR3 length is 14 residues. The germline CDR1 and CDR2 sequences are LNHDA and SQIVND (reference sequence). The CDR3 nucleotides read TGTGCCAGTAGGGCGGGGGGATCCTACAATGAGCAGTTCTTC. Translation gives CASRAGGSYNEQFF. Combining the CDR3 with reference TRBV19 and TRBJ2-1 gives the whole variable domain DGGITQSPKYLFRKEGQNVTLSCEQNLNHDAMYWYRQDPGQGLRLIYYSQIVNDFQKGDIAEGYSVSREKKESFPLTVTSAQKNPTAFYLCASRAGGSYNEQFFGPGTRLTVL.

The chain recombines TRBV5-1 with TRBJ1-3, with 9 bases that match TRBD1. V gave up 2 bases and J gave up 7 bases; unmatched junction bases: 1. The germline gives CDR1 SGHRS, CDR2 YFSETQ. This CDR3 is built from 13 residues. The CDR3 sequence: CASSLGTGNTIYF. The CDR3 coding sequence is TGCGCCAGCAGCTTAGGGACAGGGAACACCATATATTTT.

The chain joins TRBV19 to TRBJ1-3, with D unresolved. V was cut by 7 bases and J by 0 bases, with 7 bases left in between. The CDR3 runs 13 residues. Looked up from germline, CDR1 is LNHDA and CDR2 is SQIVND (reference sequence). CDR3 region: CASKTYSGNTIYF. In DNA, the CDR3 is TGTGCCAGTAAGACCTACTCTGGAAACACCATATATTTT. Based on the CDR3 plus reference TRBV19 and TRBJ1-3, the full variable domain is DGGITQSPKYLFRKEGQNVTLSCEQNLNHDAMYWYRQDPGQGLRLIYYSQIVNDFQKGDIAEGYSVSREKKESFPLTVTSAQKNPTAFYLCASKTYSGNTIYFGEGSWLTVV.

The chain carries TRBV5-1 and TRBJ2-7; D is possibly TRBD1 or TRBD2 (5 bases each). Between the trimmed V and J ends, which lost 5 bases and 5 bases, there was a span of 17 bases. Germline V gene sequence: CDR1 SGHRS, CDR2 YFSETQ. CDR3 length: 14 amino acids. The CDR3 sequence: CASSPGTRIHEQYF. The CDR3 DNA reads TGCGCCAGCAGTCCCGGGACGAGGATACACGAGCAGTACTTC.

This clone has just a few counts. The CDR3 DNA follows: TGTGCCAGTAGTAAAAACAGGGATACCACTGAAGCTTTCTTT. This codes for CASSKNRDTTEAFF. The chain uses TRBV19 and TRBJ1-1; possibly TRBD1 for D (6 bases). V gave up 4 bases and J gave up 4 bases, with 13 bases separating them. Germline V gives CDR1 LNHDA, CDR2 SQIVND (reference sequence). The CDR3 sequence is 14 residues long.

The V call is TRBV5-6, the J call TRBJ2-7; D tentatively fits TRBD1 or TRBD2 (5 bases each). The CDR3 is 14 amino acids. Germline V CDR1 and CDR2: SGHDT, YYEEEE. V lost 4 bases and J lost 0, with 11 bases in between. The CDR3 protein is CASSARGASYEQYF. The CDR3 region has the DNA TGTGCCAGCAGCGCCCGGGGCGCCTCCTACGAGCAGTACTTC.

The genes are TRBV6-6 and TRBJ2-3, with a tentative D call TRBD2 (6 bases). From germline, CDR1 is MNHNY and CDR2 SVGAGI (reference sequence). CDR3 length: 13 amino acids. Trimming stripped 4 bases from V and 5 bases from J, with 10 bases between. As DNA, the CDR3 is TGTGCCAGCAGTTTCGGGGGAGGAGATACGCAGTATTTT. Its translation: CASSFGGGDTQYF.